This T cell receptor (beta chain) was sequenced for a study of OX40 agonist ivuxolimab in advanced cancers. Study-level background: Every patient in dose escalation had hepatocellular carcinoma, melanoma, renal cell or head and neck cancer. Study-wide results and caveats: Low clonal expansion, among the lowest seen, marked partial responders at 0.1-3.0 mg/kg.

This CDR3 has 15 amino acids. The trim removed 0 bases at V and 2 bases at J, leaving 3 bases unmatched. The V gene's germline CDR1 is SGHVS and CDR2 FQNEAQ. Produced via immunoSEQ multiplex PCR; TCRdb's table is partial and in-frame only. The sample lists approximately 64,000 clones, around four fifths occurring once. As concerns this clone: Its matching antigen is unknown.

This chain joins TRBV7-8 and TRBJ2-7; 8 nucleotides line up with TRBD2. Specimen: CD4+ or CD8+ T cells sorted from blood, collected in a trial of the OX40 agonist ivuxolimab. The receptor was isolated from an adult with an advanced solid tumor such as melanoma, head and neck, liver or kidney cancer. CDR3 sequence (DNA): TGTGCCAGCAGCTTAGCTAGACTAGCGCCCTACGAGCAGTACTTC. Translated, it gives CASSLARLAPYEQYF. The variable domain in full, with the rest retrieved from reference TRBV7-8 and TRBJ2-7, is GAGVSQSPRYKVAKRGQDVALRCDPISGHVSLFWYQQALGQGPEFLTYFQNEAQLDKSGLPSDRFFAERPEGSVSTLKIQRTQQEDSAVYLCASSLARLAPYEQYFGPGTRLTVT.